These 7 T cell receptor beta chains were all obtained from the same sample, sequenced in a study of cytomegalovirus exposure and HLA in healthy donors. Primers included in the PCR were 60 Vbeta and 13 Jbeta primers. Repertoires were generated with immunoSEQ multiplex PCR, while TCRdb's copy carries only in-frame clones and drops some. Here the sample spans over 150,000 clones, roughly 65% being singletons. Source material: PBMCs. The receptors here all came from a young woman in good health and CMV-seropositive.

This clone was seen a single time. V usage is TRBV27 and J usage is TRBJ1-2; 7 nucleotides match TRBD1. From germline, CDR1 is MNHEY and CDR2 SMNVEV (reference sequence). The CDR3 spans 17 residues. The J segment lost 2 bases and the V segment lost 0 bases, leaving 9 bases of the junction unmatched. CDR3 coding DNA: TGTGCCAGCAGTTTATCGCCGGGGGACAGAGCGAACTATGGCTACACCTTC. Protein sequence: CASSLSPGDRANYGYTF.

The rearrangement uses TRBV11-2 and TRBJ2-5; TRBD2 aligns across 13 bases. The CDR3 contains 15 residues. CDR1 and CDR2 from the germline V gene are SGHAT and FQNNGV. The V and J ends lost 6 bases and 5 bases, in that order; junction bases with no gene match: 6. Here the CDR3 DNA reads TGTGCCAGCAGTCGGACTAGCGGGAGCGGGGAGACCCAGTACTTC. Amino acids: CASSRTSGSGETQYF.

This clone has just one count. The rearrangement joins TRBV27 to TRBJ1-2; perhaps TRBD1 as D (5 bases). CDR3 size: 15 residues. Germline CDR1 reads MNHEY; CDR2 reads SMNVEV (reference sequence). V lost 6 bases and J 7 bases, leaving 21 bases between the germline ends. CDR3 DNA sequence: TGTGCCAGCAGCATCACACAAAGACAGCCTTCTGGCTACACCTTC. The encoded protein is CASSITQRQPSGYTF.

This clone was picked up a small number of times. The chain recombines TRBV5-1 with TRBJ2-7, with D possibly TRBD1 on 6 matching bases. This CDR3 spans 14 amino acids. Per germline, CDR1 SGHRS and CDR2 YFSETQ. Trimming shortened V by 0 bases and J by 5 bases, and 12 bases separated the two germline ends. The CDR3 here is CASSLGQGMDEQYF. The CDR3 coding sequence is TGCGCCAGCAGCTTGGGTCAGGGGATGGACGAGCAGTACTTC.

CDR3 region: CASSFPGLAYEQFF. The CDR3 bases are TGTGCCAGCAGCTTTCCGGGACTAGCATATGAGCAGTTCTTC. The V call is TRBV7-9, the J call TRBJ2-1, with 9 nucleotides matching TRBD2. After removal of 3 bases from V and 8 bases from J, the junction contained 5 bases not matched to a gene. The CDR3 consists of 14 residues. Germline V gene lookup returns CDR1 SEHNR and CDR2 FQNEAQ (reference sequence).

The chain combines TRBV27 with TRBJ2-7; no firm D call. The CDR3 spans 11 residues. Germline V gene lookup returns CDR1 MNHEY and CDR2 SMNVEV (reference sequence). V was clipped by 3 bases and J by 4 bases, with 4 bases between them. CDR3 in DNA: TGTGCCAGCAGTTTCGGTTACGAGCAGTACTTC. Translated, it gives CASSFGYEQYF.

CDR3 loop: CASSEGVLAGNRVKQYF. In DNA form, the CDR3 reads TGTGCCAGCAGTGAAGGAGTTTTAGCGGGAAATCGAGTAAAGCAGTACTTC. The J gene is TRBJ2-7, the V gene TRBV6-1, with 8 bases aligning to TRBD2. The length of the CDR3 is 17 residues. From germline, CDR1 is MNHNS and CDR2 SASEGT. V trimming: 1 base; J trimming: 8 bases; junction bases outside the gene matches: 16.